Listed below are T cell receptor beta chains from one sample, sequenced in a study of cytomegalovirus exposure and HLA in healthy donors. The assay was immunoSEQ multiplex PCR, and TCRdb's table has in-frame clones only and misses some. This repertoire comprises more than 90,000 clones; its ten largest clones make up 3% to 4.5%. Sequenced sample: PBMCs. These receptors all stem from a man aged 30-40 years in good health and CMV-seronegative. The CDR3 runs from the conserved cysteine through the conserved F or W. Fields, in order: J gene, V gene, D gene, CDR3 DNA, CDR3 protein. The D gene is left open where the match is weak.

j_gene: TRBJ2-5
v_gene: TRBV7-9
d_gene: .
CDR3nt: TGTGCCAGCAGCTTAGAGGCTAGCTTGGGGGAGACCCAGTACTTC
CDR3aa: CASSLEASLGETQYF

j_gene: TRBJ2-5
v_gene: TRBV7-2
d_gene: .
CDR3nt: TGTGCCAGCAGCTCCCGGGACTCAAAACCTTACTTC
CDR3aa: CASSSRDSKPYF

j_gene: TRBJ2-2
v_gene: TRBV30
d_gene: .
CDR3nt: TGTGCCTGGAGTTTTACAGGGCTCGGCACCGGGGAGCTGTTTTTT
CDR3aa: CAWSFTGLGTGELFF

j_gene: TRBJ2-4
v_gene: TRBV28
d_gene: .
CDR3nt: TGTGCCAGCAGTAAGGCAGGGTTAGAGTTAGCCAAAAACATTCAGTACTTC
CDR3aa: CASSKAGLELAKNIQYF

j_gene: TRBJ1-1
v_gene: TRBV18
d_gene: .
CDR3nt: TGTGCCAGCTCACAGGGAGTGGACACTGAAGCTTTCTTT
CDR3aa: CASSQGVDTEAFF

j_gene: TRBJ1-2
v_gene: TRBV5-1
d_gene: TRBD1
CDR3nt: TGCGCCAGCAGCTTTCCCGGACAGGGGGCGACTAATAACTATGGCTACACCTTC
CDR3aa: CASSFPGQGATNNYGYTF

j_gene: TRBJ1-5
v_gene: TRBV5-4
d_gene: .
CDR3nt: TGTGCCAGCAGCTTGGGGGGCAGGGGCAATCAGCCCCAGCATTTT
CDR3aa: CASSLGGRGNQPQHF

j_gene: TRBJ2-7
v_gene: TRBV2
d_gene: TRBD1
CDR3nt: TGTGCCAGCAGTCATCCGGGACAGGGAAGCGAGCAGTACTTC
CDR3aa: CASSHPGQGSEQYF

j_gene: TRBJ2-7
v_gene: TRBV7-6
d_gene: TRBD1
CDR3nt: TGTGCCAGCAGCTTAGTTTGGGACCCCGGAGGACAGGGGGCTTTCGAGCAGTACTTC
CDR3aa: CASSLVWDPGGQGAFEQYF

j_gene: TRBJ2-7
v_gene: TRBV5-1
d_gene: .
CDR3nt: TGCGCCAGCAGCGAGAGAGCAGGGGAGTTTTACGAGCAGTACTTC
CDR3aa: CASSERAGEFYEQYF

j_gene: TRBJ2-1
v_gene: TRBV28
d_gene: .
CDR3nt: TGTGCCAGCAGCCTCGGGGGGCCATCCTACAATGAGCAGTTCTTC
CDR3aa: CASSLGGPSYNEQFF

j_gene: TRBJ2-5
v_gene: TRBV7-7
d_gene: .
CDR3nt: TGTGCCAGCAGCTTGAATCGAGCTAATTCGCAAGAGACCCAGTACTTC
CDR3aa: CASSLNRANSQETQYF

j_gene: TRBJ1-1
v_gene: TRBV5-1
d_gene: .
CDR3nt: TGCGCCAGCAGCTTGAACAGTTTGAACACTGAAGCTTTCTTT
CDR3aa: CASSLNSLNTEAFF

j_gene: TRBJ2-5
v_gene: TRBV7-7
d_gene: .
CDR3nt: TGTGCCAGCAGCTTCTCCCCGAGGGAGACCCAGTACTTC
CDR3aa: CASSFSPRETQYF

j_gene: TRBJ1-4
v_gene: TRBV5-4
d_gene: .
CDR3nt: TGTGCCAGCAGCTTGGGCCAGGAAAATGAAAAACTGTTTTTT
CDR3aa: CASSLGQENEKLFF

j_gene: TRBJ1-3
v_gene: TRBV28
d_gene: TRBD1
CDR3nt: TGTGCCAGCAGGGAGACAGGGAAAGGGTCTGGAAACACCATATATTTT
CDR3aa: CASRETGKGSGNTIYF

j_gene: TRBJ1-4
v_gene: TRBV5-1
d_gene: TRBD1
CDR3nt: TGCGCCAGCAGCTTCGGACAGGGGGCTAGCTTGAGTGAAAAACTGTTTTTT
CDR3aa: CASSFGQGASLSEKLFF

j_gene: TRBJ2-7
v_gene: TRBV11-1
d_gene: .
CDR3nt: TGTGCCAGCAGCCGTGACAGGGAGGTCTACGAGCAGTACTTC
CDR3aa: CASSRDREVYEQYF

j_gene: TRBJ2-7
v_gene: TRBV5-1
d_gene: .
CDR3nt: TGCGCCAGCAGCTTGGGGGAGGTGGCATCTCTCGAGCAGTACTTC
CDR3aa: CASSLGEVASLEQYF

j_gene: TRBJ2-7
v_gene: TRBV5-6
d_gene: .
CDR3nt: TGTGCCAGCAGCTCCACCAGGGCCCCCCACGAGCAGTACTTC
CDR3aa: CASSSTRAPHEQYF

j_gene: TRBJ2-5
v_gene: TRBV11-3
d_gene: .
CDR3nt: TGTGCCAGCAGCCGCCGGGACAAGCAAGAGACCCAGTACTTC
CDR3aa: CASSRRDKQETQYF

j_gene: TRBJ1-1
v_gene: TRBV9
d_gene: .
CDR3nt: TGTGCCAGCAGCGTAGGGGGGGGTAGGAAGAACACTGAAGCTTTCTTT
CDR3aa: CASSVGGGRKNTEAFF

j_gene: TRBJ1-5
v_gene: TRBV7-5
d_gene: .
CDR3nt: TGTGCCAGAAGCTCCCCACAAAGGGGGCCTAGCAATCAGCCCCAGCATTTT
CDR3aa: CARSSPQRGPSNQPQHF

j_gene: TRBJ2-3
v_gene: TRBV18
d_gene: TRBD1
CDR3nt: TGTGCCAGCTCACCTATGGACAGGGGCACAGATACGCAGTATTTT
CDR3aa: CASSPMDRGTDTQYF

j_gene: TRBJ2-7
v_gene: TRBV5-4
d_gene: TRBD2
CDR3nt: TGTGCCAGCAGCTTGGCCCCCGGGGGGTACGAGCAGTACTTC
CDR3aa: CASSLAPGGYEQYF

j_gene: TRBJ1-2
v_gene: TRBV7-9
d_gene: TRBD1
CDR3nt: TGTGCCAGCAGTATGGACAGGGACGGGTATGGCTACACCTTC
CDR3aa: CASSMDRDGYGYTF

j_gene: TRBJ2-7
v_gene: TRBV5-1
d_gene: .
CDR3nt: TGCGCCAGCAGCTTGGCCCGAAACTCTAACTACGAGCAGTACTTC
CDR3aa: CASSLARNSNYEQYF

j_gene: TRBJ2-7
v_gene: TRBV14
d_gene: TRBD1
CDR3nt: TGTGCCAGCAGCCTTTTACCGGGACAGGGACGCTACGAGCAGTACTTC
CDR3aa: CASSLLPGQGRYEQYF

j_gene: TRBJ1-5
v_gene: TRBV10-3
d_gene: .
CDR3nt: TGTGCCACGACAGGAGTTAATAGCAATCAGCCCCAGCATTTT
CDR3aa: CATTGVNSNQPQHF

j_gene: TRBJ1-5
v_gene: TRBV6-5
d_gene: .
CDR3nt: TGTGCCAGCAGTTACTCAGGAGGGGCGGAACAGCCCCAGCATTTT
CDR3aa: CASSYSGGAEQPQHF

j_gene: TRBJ2-7
v_gene: TRBV19
d_gene: .
CDR3nt: TGTGCCAGTAGAGGGGGACACCTCGACTACGAGCAGTACTTC
CDR3aa: CASRGGHLDYEQYF

j_gene: TRBJ2-7
v_gene: TRBV27
d_gene: TRBD1
CDR3nt: TGTGCCAGCAGTTTGAACAGGGGATCGGGCGAGCAGTACTTC
CDR3aa: CASSLNRGSGEQYF

j_gene: TRBJ1-1
v_gene: TRBV6-1
d_gene: TRBD1
CDR3nt: TGTGCCAGCAAGACAGGGAAGGCGGGATATACTGAAGCTTTCTTT
CDR3aa: CASKTGKAGYTEAFF

j_gene: TRBJ2-1
v_gene: TRBV7-2
d_gene: TRBD1
CDR3nt: TGTGCCAGCAGCCCAGGGGGCTCCTACAATGAGCAGTTCTTC
CDR3aa: CASSPGGSYNEQFF

j_gene: TRBJ1-5
v_gene: TRBV6-4
d_gene: .
CDR3nt: TGTGCCAGCAGCCCACAGGGTGACAATCAGCCCCAGCATTTT
CDR3aa: CASSPQGDNQPQHF

j_gene: TRBJ1-2
v_gene: TRBV7-2
d_gene: .
CDR3nt: TGTGCCAGCAGCTTAGTCGGGGGGACCGGCTACACCTTC
CDR3aa: CASSLVGGTGYTF

j_gene: TRBJ2-5
v_gene: TRBV19
d_gene: TRBD2
CDR3nt: TGTGCCAGTAGTATAGGAGCGGGGGGGCCAAAGACCCAGTACTTC
CDR3aa: CASSIGAGGPKTQYF

j_gene: TRBJ2-1
v_gene: TRBV19
d_gene: TRBD1
CDR3nt: TGTGCCAGTAGTATAGGGGCAGGGGGCTCCTACAATGAGCAGTTCTTC
CDR3aa: CASSIGAGGSYNEQFF

j_gene: TRBJ2-1
v_gene: TRBV18
d_gene: .
CDR3nt: TGTGCCAGCTCACCCGACCGGGCGGCCCAGGGGAATGAGCAGTTCTTC
CDR3aa: CASSPDRAAQGNEQFF

j_gene: TRBJ1-2
v_gene: TRBV19
d_gene: .
CDR3nt: TGTGCCAGTAGTATACGCGGGGCTAACTATGGCTACACCTTC
CDR3aa: CASSIRGANYGYTF

j_gene: TRBJ2-5
v_gene: TRBV30
d_gene: TRBD1
CDR3nt: TGTGCCTGGGGGACAGGGACGCGGGAGACCCAGTACTTC
CDR3aa: CAWGTGTRETQYF

j_gene: TRBJ1-1
v_gene: TRBV4-1
d_gene: .
CDR3nt: TGCGCCAGCAGCCAAGTGACAGGCAACACTGAAGCTTTCTTT
CDR3aa: CASSQVTGNTEAFF